This T cell receptor beta chain is drawn from a study of shared clonotypes between healthy human individuals. Study at large: Three plates were used per donor for CD4 naive, three for CD4 memory, two for CD8 naive and one for CD8 memory.

It was at deep level that the assay was run. Produced via immunoSEQ multiplex PCR; TCRdb's table is partial and in-frame only. Of approximately 1,500,000 clones in the sample, 95% to 99% were seen once. From CD4+ cells came CD45RA+ naive and CD45RA-negative memory subsets. The specimen sequenced was naive CD4+ T cells sorted from blood. Subset described: CD45RA+ positively selected. This receptor was obtained from a man younger than 40 in good health.

CDR3: CASSLGLRGLGYNEQFF. CDR3 coding DNA: TGTGCCAGCAGCTTGGGGTTGCGGGGTTTGGGTTACAATGAGCAGTTCTTC. The rearrangement uses TRBV7-6 and TRBJ2-1, with D perhaps TRBD2 (6 bases). Trimming left V 3 bases short and J 4 bases short, with 19 bases between. CDR1 and CDR2 from the germline V gene are SGHVS and FNYEAQ. The CDR3 spans 17 residues. The full variable domain, its missing parts supplied by reference TRBV7-6 and TRBJ2-1, is GAGVSQSPRYKVTKRGQDVALRCDPISGHVSLYWYRQALGQGPEFLTYFNYEAQQDKSGLPNDRFSAERPEGSISTLTIQRTEQRDSAMYRCASSLGLRGLGYNEQFFGPGTRLTVL.